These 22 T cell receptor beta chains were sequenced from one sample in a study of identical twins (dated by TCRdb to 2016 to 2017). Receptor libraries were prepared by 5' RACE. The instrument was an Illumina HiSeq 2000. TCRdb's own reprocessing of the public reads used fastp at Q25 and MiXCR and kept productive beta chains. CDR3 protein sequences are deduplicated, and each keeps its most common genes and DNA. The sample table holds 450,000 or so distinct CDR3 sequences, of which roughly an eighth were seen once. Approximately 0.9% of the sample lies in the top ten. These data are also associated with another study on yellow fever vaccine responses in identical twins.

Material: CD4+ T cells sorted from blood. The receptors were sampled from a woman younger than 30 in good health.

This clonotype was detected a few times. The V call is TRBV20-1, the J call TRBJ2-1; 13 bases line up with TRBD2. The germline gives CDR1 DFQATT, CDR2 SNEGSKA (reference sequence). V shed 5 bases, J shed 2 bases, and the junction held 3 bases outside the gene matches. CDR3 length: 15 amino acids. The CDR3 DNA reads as TGCAGTGCTCACGGGACTAGCGGGGCCTACAATGAGCAGTTCTTC. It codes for CSAHGTSGAYNEQFF.

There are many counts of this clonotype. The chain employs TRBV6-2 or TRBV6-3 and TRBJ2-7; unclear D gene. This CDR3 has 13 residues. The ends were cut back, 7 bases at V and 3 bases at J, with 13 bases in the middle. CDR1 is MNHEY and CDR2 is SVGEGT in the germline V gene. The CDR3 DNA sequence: TGTGCCAGCACAACGGGCAAGATCTACGAGCAGTACTTC. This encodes CASTTGKIYEQYF.

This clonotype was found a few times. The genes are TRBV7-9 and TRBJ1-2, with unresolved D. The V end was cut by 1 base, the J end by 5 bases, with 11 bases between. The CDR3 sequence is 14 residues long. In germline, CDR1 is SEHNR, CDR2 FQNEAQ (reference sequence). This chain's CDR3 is CASSLEVSWYGYTF. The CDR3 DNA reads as TGTGCCAGCAGCTTAGAGGTCTCCTGGTATGGCTACACCTTC.

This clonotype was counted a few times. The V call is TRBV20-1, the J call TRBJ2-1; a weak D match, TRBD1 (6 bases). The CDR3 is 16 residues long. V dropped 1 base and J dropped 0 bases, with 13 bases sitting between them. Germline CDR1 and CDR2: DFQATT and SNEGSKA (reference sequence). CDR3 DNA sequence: TGCAGTGCTAGAGGGCGGACAGCCCGCTCCTACAATGAGCAGTTCTTC. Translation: CSARGRTARSYNEQFF.

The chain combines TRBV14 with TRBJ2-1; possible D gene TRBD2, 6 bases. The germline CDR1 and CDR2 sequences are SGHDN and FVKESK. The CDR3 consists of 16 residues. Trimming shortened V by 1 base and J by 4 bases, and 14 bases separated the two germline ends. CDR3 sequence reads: CASSQAKLARYNEQFF. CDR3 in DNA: TGTGCCAGCAGCCAAGCCAAACTAGCCCGATACAATGAGCAGTTCTTC.

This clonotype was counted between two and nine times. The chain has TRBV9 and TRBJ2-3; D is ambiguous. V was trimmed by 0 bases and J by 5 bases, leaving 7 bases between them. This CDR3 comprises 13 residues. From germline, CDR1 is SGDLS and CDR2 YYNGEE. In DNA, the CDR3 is TGTGCCAGCAGCGTAGAGCCTGGAGATACGCAGTATTTT. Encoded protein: CASSVEPGDTQYF.

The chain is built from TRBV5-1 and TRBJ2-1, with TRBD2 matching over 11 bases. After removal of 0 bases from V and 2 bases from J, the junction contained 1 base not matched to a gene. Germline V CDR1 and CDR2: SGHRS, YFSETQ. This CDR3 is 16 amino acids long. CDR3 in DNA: TGCGCCAGCAGCTTGGTAGCGGGAGGGACCTACAATGAGCAGTTCTTC. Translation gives CASSLVAGGTYNEQFF.

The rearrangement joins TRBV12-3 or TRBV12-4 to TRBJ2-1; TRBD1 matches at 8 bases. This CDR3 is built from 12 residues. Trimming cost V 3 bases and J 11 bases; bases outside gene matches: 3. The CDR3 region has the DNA TGTGCCAGCAGTTTTGGGACAGGCAAGCAGTTCTTC. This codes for CASSFGTGKQFF.

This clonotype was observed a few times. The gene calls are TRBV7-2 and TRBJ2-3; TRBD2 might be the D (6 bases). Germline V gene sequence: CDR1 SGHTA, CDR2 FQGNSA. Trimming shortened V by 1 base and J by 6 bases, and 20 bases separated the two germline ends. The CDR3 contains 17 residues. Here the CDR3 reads CASSLGGASERRDTQYF. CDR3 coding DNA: TGTGCCAGCAGCTTAGGAGGGGCTAGCGAAAGGAGGGATACGCAGTATTTT.

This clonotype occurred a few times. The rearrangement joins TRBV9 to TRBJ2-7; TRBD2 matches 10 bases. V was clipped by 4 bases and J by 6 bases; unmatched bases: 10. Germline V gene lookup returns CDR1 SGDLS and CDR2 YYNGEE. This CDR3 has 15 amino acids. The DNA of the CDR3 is TGTGCCAGCAGCCCATCCGGGACTAGCGACGGCGAGCAGTACTTC. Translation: CASSPSGTSDGEQYF.

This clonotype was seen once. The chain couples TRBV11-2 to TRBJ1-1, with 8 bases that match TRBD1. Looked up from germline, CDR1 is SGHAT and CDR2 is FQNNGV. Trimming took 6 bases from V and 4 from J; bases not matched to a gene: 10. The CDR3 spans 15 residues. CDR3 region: CASRPLRGPGTEAFF. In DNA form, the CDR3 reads TGTGCCAGCAGACCACTCAGGGGGCCTGGCACTGAAGCTTTCTTT.

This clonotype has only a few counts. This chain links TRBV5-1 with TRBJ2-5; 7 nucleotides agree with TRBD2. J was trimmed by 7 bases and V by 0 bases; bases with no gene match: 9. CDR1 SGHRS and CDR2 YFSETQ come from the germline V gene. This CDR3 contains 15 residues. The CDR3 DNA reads TGCGCCAGCAGCTTGGCTAGCGGAGACCCGGGGACCCAGTACTTC. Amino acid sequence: CASSLASGDPGTQYF.

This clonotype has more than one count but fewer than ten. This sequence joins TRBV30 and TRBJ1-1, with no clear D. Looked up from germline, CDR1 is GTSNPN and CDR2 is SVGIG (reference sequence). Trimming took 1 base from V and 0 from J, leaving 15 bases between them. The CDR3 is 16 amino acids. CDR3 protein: CAWSERTGSMNTEAFF. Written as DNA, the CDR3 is TGTGCCTGGAGTGAGAGAACGGGATCCATGAACACTGAAGCTTTCTTT.

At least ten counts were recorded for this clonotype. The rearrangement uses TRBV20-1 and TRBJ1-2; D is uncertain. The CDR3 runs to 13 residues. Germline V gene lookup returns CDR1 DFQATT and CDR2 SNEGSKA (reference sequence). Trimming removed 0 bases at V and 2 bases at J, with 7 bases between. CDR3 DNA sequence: TGCAGTGCTAGAGATAAAGGGAACTATGGCTACACCTTC. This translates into CSARDKGNYGYTF.

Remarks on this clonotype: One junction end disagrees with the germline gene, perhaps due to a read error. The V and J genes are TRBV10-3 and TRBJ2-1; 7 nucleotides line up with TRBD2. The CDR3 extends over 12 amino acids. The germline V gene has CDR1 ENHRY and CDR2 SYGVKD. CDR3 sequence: CTISGLDNEQFF. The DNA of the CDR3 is TGTACCATCAGCGGACTAGACAATGAGCAGTTCTTC.

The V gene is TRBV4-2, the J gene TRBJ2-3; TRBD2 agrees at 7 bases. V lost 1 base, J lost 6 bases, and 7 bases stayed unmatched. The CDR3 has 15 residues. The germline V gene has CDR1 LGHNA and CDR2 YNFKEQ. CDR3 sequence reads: CASSQAEGGPDTQYF. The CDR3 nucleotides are TGTGCCAGCAGCCAAGCTGAGGGAGGGCCTGATACGCAGTATTTT.

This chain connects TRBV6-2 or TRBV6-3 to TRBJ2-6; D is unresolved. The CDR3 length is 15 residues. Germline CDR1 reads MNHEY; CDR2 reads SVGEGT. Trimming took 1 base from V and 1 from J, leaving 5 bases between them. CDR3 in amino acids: CASSYYWSGANVLTF. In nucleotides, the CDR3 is TGTGCCAGCAGTTACTACTGGTCTGGGGCCAACGTCCTGACTTTC.

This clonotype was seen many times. The CDR3 protein is CASSGGDTDTQYF. CDR3 sequence (DNA): TGCGCCAGCTCCGGTGGGGATACAGATACGCAGTATTTT. The gene calls are TRBV5-1 and TRBJ2-3, with D unresolved. Trimming stripped 7 bases from V and 3 bases from J, with 12 bases between. This CDR3 spans 13 amino acids. CDR1 SGHRS and CDR2 YFSETQ come from the germline V gene.

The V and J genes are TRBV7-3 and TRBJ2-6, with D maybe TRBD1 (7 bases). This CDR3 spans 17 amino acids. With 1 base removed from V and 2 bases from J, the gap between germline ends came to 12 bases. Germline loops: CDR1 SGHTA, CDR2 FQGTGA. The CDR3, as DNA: TGTGCCAGCAGCTTAAAAGGGGGGACAGCTGGGGCCAACGTCCTGACTTTC. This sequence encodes CASSLKGGTAGANVLTF.

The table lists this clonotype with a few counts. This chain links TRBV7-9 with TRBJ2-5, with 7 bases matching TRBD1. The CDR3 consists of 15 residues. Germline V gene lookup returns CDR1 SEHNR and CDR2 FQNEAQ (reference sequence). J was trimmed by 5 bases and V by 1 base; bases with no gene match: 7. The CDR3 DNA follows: TGTGCCAGCAGCTTAGTCCGACCACAGGGGGAGACCCAGTACTTC. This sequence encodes CASSLVRPQGETQYF. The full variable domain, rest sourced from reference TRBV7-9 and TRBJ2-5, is DTGVSQNPRHKITKRGQNVTFRCDPISEHNRLYWYRQTLGQGPEFLTYFQNEAQLEKSRLLSDRFSAERPKGSFSTLEIQRTEQGDSAMYLCASSLVRPQGETQYFGPGTRLLVL.

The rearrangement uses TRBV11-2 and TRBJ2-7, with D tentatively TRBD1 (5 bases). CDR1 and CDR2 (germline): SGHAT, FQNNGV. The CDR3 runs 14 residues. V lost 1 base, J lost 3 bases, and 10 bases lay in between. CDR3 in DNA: TGTGCCAGCAGCTTAGTCCCCACAGGCTACGAGCAGTACTTC. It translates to CASSLVPTGYEQYF.

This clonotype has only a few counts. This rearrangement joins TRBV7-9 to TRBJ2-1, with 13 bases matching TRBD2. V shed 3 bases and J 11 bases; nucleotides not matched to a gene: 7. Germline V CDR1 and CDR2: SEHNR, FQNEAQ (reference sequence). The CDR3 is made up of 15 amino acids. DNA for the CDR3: TGTGCCAGCAGCTTGAAACTAGCGGGGGGGCCTAAGCAGTTCTTC. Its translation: CASSLKLAGGPKQFF.